This T cell receptor (beta chain) was obtained from a study of identical twins. Study findings and constraints: The study found that models underestimated out-of-frame TCR alpha sharing in monozygotic twins. Cord blood's abundant beta clonotypes had fewer insertions, unlike memory repertoires.

MiXCR, run by TCRdb on the 5' RACE reads, gives a single entry per CDR3 protein. The data show fewer than 650,000 distinct CDR3 sequences, less than 9% seen once. The CDR3 length is 15 residues. J lost 4 bases, V lost 5 bases, and 7 bases had no gene match. This clonotype was counted many times. The antigen is not known. These records were also assigned to another study, of yellow fever vaccine responses in identical twins.

This rearrangement joins TRBV12-3 or TRBV12-4 to TRBJ2-7; 11 nucleotides align to TRBD1. This TCR derives from a woman in her late teens or twenties in good health. The sequenced sample was PBMCs. The CDR3 nucleotides read TGTGCCAGCAGTCCCTTGGGGACAGGGGGATACGAGCAGTACTTC. This translates into CASSPLGTGGYEQYF.